The following is a T cell receptor beta chain sequence with its context. What it recognizes is unknown. The V gene's germline CDR1 is SGHTA and CDR2 FQGNSA. V lost 3 bases and J lost 4, with 7 bases in between. The CDR3 runs to 13 residues. Profiled with immunoSEQ multiplex PCR; TCRdb holds only in-frame clones, not every one. This sample has approximately 150,000 clones, with approximately 87% found just once. This entry belongs to a study of T cell responses to AZD1222 COVID-19 vaccine. The study's findings and limits: Among the donors, most were white British and more were female, and clonal diversity was possibly underestimated. Repertoire samples came only from after the peak T cell response. Only a handful of AZD1222 recipients, more than five in all, had baseline seropositivity. Two doses of AZD1222 preceded a rise in Spike-specific TCR breadth and depth.

The sequencing used peripheral blood, collected 28 days after the second AZD1222 dose. The chain has TRBV7-2 and TRBJ1-5; tentatively, D is TRBD1 (5 bases). This TCR was sampled from an adult who received the AZD1222 COVID-19 vaccine. The CDR3 region is CASSLGRNQPQHF. CDR3 sequence (DNA): TGTGCCAGCAGCTTGGGACGGAATCAGCCCCAGCATTTT.